The 2 T cell receptor beta chains reported below all come from one sample, sequenced in a study of cytotoxic CD8 clonotypes in ibrutinib-treated CLL. Generated by immunoSEQ multiplex PCR, the TCRdb table keeps only in-frame clones and is missing some. Of over 120,000 clones listed, more than 70% are singletons. The source material was PBMCs, sampled after 36 months of ibrutinib treatment. These receptors were taken from a human donor with chronic lymphocytic leukemia.

The CDR3 region is CASSQTTGRGDAREKLFF. DNA of the CDR3: TGTGCCAGCAGCCAGACTACAGGGAGGGGGGACGCCCGAGAAAAACTGTTTTTT. V and J are TRBV5-6 and TRBJ1-4; a possible D gene is TRBD1 (6 bases). Per germline, CDR1 SGHDT and CDR2 YYEEEE. V lost 4 bases to trimming and J lost 8 bases, with 27 bases between them. The CDR3 length is 18 residues.

The rearrangement uses TRBV6-5 and TRBJ2-7; 12 bases are a match to TRBD2. The trim removed 5 bases at V and 4 bases at J, leaving 3 bases unmatched. The CDR3 covers 14 residues. From germline, CDR1 is MNHEY and CDR2 SVGAGI. CDR3 sequence (DNA): TGTGCCAGCAGTGTGGGACTAGCGGGTTACGAGCAGTACTTC. Translated, it gives CASSVGLAGYEQYF.